The 20 T cell receptor beta chains given below trace back to one sample, sequenced in a study of neurological immune-mediated disorders. TCRdb re-called the 5' RACE reads with MiXCR, one entry per CDR3 protein. The table includes some 22,000 distinct CDR3 sequences, about 13% detected once. Time point here: technical triplicate 1. Material for sequencing was CD4+ T cells from blood. All receptors come from a female donor with HTLV-1-associated myelopathy (HAM/TSP).

This clonotype was found many times. This sequence joins TRBV14 and TRBJ1-2; D unresolved. CDR1 is SGHDN, CDR2 FVKESK, per germline. This CDR3 spans 15 amino acids. V lost 0 bases and J 2 bases, leaving 10 bases between the germline ends. CDR3 nucleotide sequence: TGTGCCAGCAGCCAAGATCGAGGAGGAAACTATGGCTACACCTTC. Its protein is CASSQDRGGNYGYTF.

In its sample, this clonotype is medium-sized. The chain combines TRBV29-1 with TRBJ2-3; D possibly uses TRBD1 or TRBD2 (5 bases each). With 5 bases removed from V and 3 bases from J, the gap between germline ends came to 15 bases. Germline values: CDR1 SQVTM, CDR2 ANQGSEA. The CDR3 extends over 14 amino acids. In DNA form, the CDR3 reads TGCAGCGTTCGGGCCGGGACGGCAACAGATACGCAGTATTTT. It translates to CSVRAGTATDTQYF.

This clonotype was observed at least ten times. J is TRBJ2-5 and V is TRBV20-1; TRBD2 agrees at 10 bases. This CDR3 is built from 15 residues. In germline, CDR1 is DFQATT, CDR2 SNEGSKA (reference sequence). With 0 bases clipped from V and 4 bases from J, the junction kept 5 bases outside the gene matches. CDR3 region: CSARDLAGALETQYF. The CDR3 bases are TGCAGTGCTAGAGACCTAGCGGGGGCCCTAGAGACCCAGTACTTC.

This clonotype showed up many times. The gene calls are TRBV7-9 and TRBJ1-3; the D gene is possibly TRBD1 (6 bases). This CDR3 is 15 amino acids long. CDR1 SEHNR and CDR2 FQNEAQ come from the germline V gene (reference sequence). V shed 6 bases and J shed 0 bases, with 12 bases lying between them. CDR3: CASSQDSTSGNTIYF. The CDR3 DNA reads as TGTGCCAGCAGTCAGGACAGTACCTCTGGAAACACCATATATTTT. The full variable domain, its missing parts supplied by reference TRBV7-9 and TRBJ1-3, is DTGVSQNPRHKITKRGQNVTFRCDPISEHNRLYWYRQTLGQGPEFLTYFQNEAQLEKSRLLSDRFSAERPKGSFSTLEIQRTEQGDSAMYLCASSQDSTSGNTIYFGEGSWLTVV.

This clonotype was seen many times. The chain has TRBV7-3 and TRBJ1-2; 7 bases map to TRBD1. The V gene end was trimmed by 2 bases and the J gene end by 4 bases; junction bases not matched to a gene: 1. This CDR3 region has 13 residues. The V gene's germline CDR1 is SGHTA and CDR2 FQGTGA. CDR3 loop: CASSLSGGYGYTF. The CDR3 nucleotides read TGTGCCAGCAGCTTATCAGGGGGCTATGGCTACACCTTC.

This clonotype occurred many times. This chain connects TRBV5-1 to TRBJ2-7; 11 nucleotides align to TRBD1. The CDR3 covers 15 residues. V lost 1 base, J lost 6 bases, and 6 bases stayed unmatched. Germline lookup yields CDR1 SGHRS and CDR2 YFSETQ. CDR3 coding DNA: TGCGCCAGCAGCTTGCCGGGACAGGGGGTTCTCGAGCAGTACTTC. Encoded protein: CASSLPGQGVLEQYF.

This clonotype was seen many times. This sequence joins TRBV28 and TRBJ1-2; D is unresolved. Germline V gene lookup returns CDR1 MDHEN and CDR2 SYDVKM. The germline V and J ends were trimmed by 4 bases and 2 bases, with 5 bases remaining between them. There are 12 residues in the CDR3. CDR3 sequence reads: CASSSPNYGYTF. CDR3 nucleotide sequence: TGTGCCAGCAGTTCACCCAACTATGGCTACACCTTC.

The sample holds many counts of this clonotype. The chain joins TRBV5-1 to TRBJ2-5; no definite D call. In germline, CDR1 is SGHRS, CDR2 YFSETQ. V lost 0 bases, J lost 2 bases, and 11 bases lay in between. The CDR3 has 15 amino acids. The CDR3 here is CASSLGIGQQETQYF. CDR3 nucleotides: TGCGCCAGCAGCTTGGGGATCGGGCAGCAAGAGACCCAGTACTTC.

This clonotype was recorded at least ten times. This chain links TRBV2 with TRBJ2-7; possibly TRBD1 for D (6 bases). The CDR3 runs to 15 residues. With 4 bases removed from V and 1 base from J, the gap between germline ends came to 14 bases. Germline-derived CDR1 and CDR2 are SNHLY and FYNNEI. The CDR3 spells CASSGDIEGSYEQYF. CDR3 nucleotide sequence: TGTGCCAGCAGTGGGGACATCGAAGGGTCCTACGAGCAGTACTTC.

Many counts were recorded for this clonotype. The chain has TRBV7-9 and TRBJ1-4, with TRBD1 matching over 7 bases. This CDR3 has 15 amino acids. Germline V gene data show CDR1 as SEHNR and CDR2 as FQNEAQ (reference sequence). V shed 1 base and J 5 bases; nucleotides not matched to a gene: 4. CDR3 coding DNA: TGTGCCAGCAGCTTAGGAGGGGGCCCAAATGAAAAACTGTTTTTT. Protein product: CASSLGGGPNEKLFF.

J is TRBJ2-7 and V is TRBV20-1; D is unresolved. This CDR3 region has 9 residues. V lost 3 bases to trimming and J lost 5 bases, with 2 bases between them. Germline assignment: CDR1 DFQATT and CDR2 SNEGSKA (reference sequence). CDR3 sequence: CSARDEQYF. The CDR3 bases are TGCAGTGCTAGGGACGAGCAGTACTTC.

This clonotype was counted many times. The J gene is TRBJ1-2, the V gene TRBV27; D gene uncertain. Trimming stripped 5 bases from V and 5 bases from J, with 27 bases between. CDR3 length: 18 amino acids. The germline gives CDR1 MNHEY, CDR2 SMNVEV (reference sequence). The CDR3 DNA reads as TGTGCCAGCAGTCCCCACGAGGGTTACAAAACCTTTCGTTATGGCTACACCTTC. Protein: CASSPHEGYKTFRYGYTF.

This clonotype has a count of ten or more. The rearrangement uses TRBV4-2 and TRBJ1-2, with D possibly being TRBD1 (5 bases). Between the trimmed V and J ends, which lost 3 bases and 7 bases, there was a span of 21 bases. In germline, CDR1 is LGHNA, CDR2 YNFKEQ. This CDR3 has 16 residues. Here the CDR3 reads CASSQAPGPVASGYTF. The CDR3 coding sequence is TGTGCCAGCAGCCAGGCACCGGGGCCGGTAGCCAGTGGCTACACCTTC.

This clonotype was recorded many times. Here the CDR3 DNA reads TGCAGTGCCTCACCGGGAGCGTGGTCTAGCAATGAGCAGTTCTTC. This encodes CSASPGAWSSNEQFF. The rearrangement joins TRBV20-1 to TRBJ2-1; D possibly corresponds to TRBD2 (6 bases). The CDR3 contains 15 residues. In germline, CDR1 is DFQATT, CDR2 SNEGSKA (reference sequence). The ends were cut back, 6 bases at V and 6 bases at J, with 21 bases in the middle.

Ten or more counts support this clonotype. V usage is TRBV5-1 and J usage is TRBJ1-1; weak D call: TRBD1 (5 bases). Trimming pared 0 bases from V and 1 base from J, leaving 10 bases between. This CDR3 has 15 amino acids. Per the germline V gene, CDR1 is SGHRS and CDR2 is YFSETQ. CDR3 nucleotide sequence: TGCGCCAGCAGCTTGGTGGCGGGGGGGAACACTGAAGCTTTCTTT. Protein product: CASSLVAGGNTEAFF.

This clonotype was found a few times. The chain has TRBV5-1 and TRBJ2-6; D perhaps matches TRBD1 (6 bases). Trimming pared 4 bases from V and 5 bases from J, leaving 19 bases between. The length of the CDR3 is 17 residues. CDR1 and CDR2 (germline): SGHRS, YFSETQ. Here the CDR3 DNA reads TGCGCCAGCAGCATGGACAGTCCTCGTGCCTGGGCCAACGTCCTGACTTTC. Its translation is CASSMDSPRAWANVLTF.

Many counts were recorded for this clonotype. V usage is TRBV25-1 and J usage is TRBJ2-2, with 9 bases fitting TRBD2. Germline V lookup: CDR1 MGHDK, CDR2 SYGVNS. Losses at the gene ends were 2 bases for V and 2 bases for J; bases not matched to a gene: 6. The CDR3 sequence is 17 residues long. CDR3 DNA sequence: TGTGCCAGCAGTGAAACTGGGCTAGCGGGAAACACCGGGGAGCTGTTTTTT. Translation gives CASSETGLAGNTGELFF.

This clonotype was recorded at least ten times. The rearrangement links TRBV25-1 to TRBJ1-6, with unresolved D. This CDR3 comprises 15 residues. Germline CDR1 is MGHDK and CDR2 is SYGVNS. V was pared by 2 bases and J by 9 bases, with 14 bases between. The CDR3 nucleotides are TGTGCCAGCAGTGAACAGGACCATCCCGCTTCACCCCTCCACTTT. Its translation is CASSEQDHPASPLHF.

This clonotype was seen many times. The genes are TRBV7-8 and TRBJ2-3; TRBD2 agrees at 14 bases. CDR3 length: 20 amino acids. The germline V gene encodes CDR1 SGHVS and CDR2 FQNEAQ. J gave up 0 bases and V 5 bases, and 13 bases lay outside the gene matches. The CDR3 region is CASSHGLAGGGPSSTDTQYF. The CDR3, as DNA: TGTGCCAGCAGCCACGGACTAGCGGGAGGCGGGCCCTCTAGCACAGATACGCAGTATTTT.

The sample holds many counts of this clonotype. The V gene is TRBV12-3 or TRBV12-4, the J gene TRBJ2-5; no definite D call. V shed 2 bases and J shed 0 bases, with 4 bases lying between them. CDR3 length: 13 amino acids. The CDR3 here is CASSLQYQETQYF. Written as DNA, the CDR3 is TGTGCCAGCAGTTTACAGTACCAAGAGACCCAGTACTTC.